These 20 T cell receptor beta chains share one sample of origin, sequenced in a study of neurological immune-mediated disorders. Via MiXCR, TCRdb re-called the 5' RACE reads, giving one row per CDR3 protein. The repertoire holds fewer than 20,000 distinct CDR3 sequences, roughly 15% seen once, with roughly 15% in the top ten. Input material: PBMCs. Every receptor here comes from a man between 60 and 75 years old with HTLV-1-associated myelopathy (HAM/TSP).

The sample holds many counts of this clonotype. The V gene is TRBV15, the J gene TRBJ1-1, with TRBD1 identical over 10 bases. The CDR3 consists of 16 residues. With V trimmed by 0 bases and J by 4 bases, 5 bases remained unmatched. Germline V gene lookup returns CDR1 LNHNV and CDR2 YYDKDF (reference sequence). This chain's CDR3 is CATSRDRTGGGTEAFF. The DNA for the CDR3 is TGTGCCACCAGCAGAGATCGGACAGGGGGTGGCACTGAAGCTTTCTTT.

A word on this clonotype: It may be a read error: a sequence one base away is much more abundant. This rearrangement joins TRBV5-1 to TRBJ1-2; D may be TRBD1 (6 bases). Germline V gives CDR1 SGHRS, CDR2 YFSETQ. Trimming cost V 8 bases and J 4 bases, with 21 bases left between them. The CDR3 runs to 15 residues. In DNA, the CDR3 is TGCGCCAGAGACTCGGGACACATAGACGCCTATGGCTACACCTTC. The encoded protein is CARDSGHIDAYGYTF.

By share of the sample, this clonotype is medium-sized. The V and J genes are TRBV3-1 and TRBJ2-7; perhaps TRBD2 as D (7 bases). V was trimmed by 1 base and J by 6 bases, leaving 13 bases between them. Germline V gives CDR1 LGHDT, CDR2 YNNKEL (reference sequence). The CDR3 runs to 14 residues. This chain's CDR3 is CASSQVRGRGEQYF. The CDR3 bases are TGTGCCAGCAGCCAAGTGCGGGGGCGAGGCGAGCAGTACTTC.

This clonotype was found many times. The chain has TRBV5-1 and TRBJ1-5; no definite D call. The CDR3 length is 12 residues. The V end lost 1 base, the J end lost 7 bases, and 6 bases lay between the germline ends. Germline V gene data show CDR1 as SGHRS and CDR2 as YFSETQ. CDR3 nucleotide sequence: TGCGCCAGCAGCTTGACCGGACAGCCCCAGCATTTT. Translating it yields CASSLTGQPQHF.

This clonotype was recorded many times. CDR3 loop: CSAKPGLAGEYEQYF. The CDR3 DNA reads as TGCAGTGCTAAACCGGGACTAGCGGGGGAGTACGAGCAGTACTTC. The chain links TRBV20-1 to TRBJ2-7; 14 nucleotides line up with TRBD2. Germline V lookup: CDR1 DFQATT, CDR2 SNEGSKA (reference sequence). The CDR3 totals 15 residues. V lost 4 bases and J lost 4; bases outside the gene matches: 6.

Ten or more counts support this clonotype. The chain recombines TRBV7-7 with TRBJ2-2; D is unclear. This CDR3 region has 14 residues. The germline V and J ends were trimmed by 0 bases and 6 bases, with 8 bases remaining between them. Germline values: CDR1 SSHAT, CDR2 FNYEAQ (reference sequence). The CDR3 coding sequence is TGTGCCAGCAGCTTAGCGCCGGCAGCCGGGGAGCTGTTTTTT. Its translation: CASSLAPAAGELFF.

In this sample, this clonotype turned up many times. The genes are TRBV10-3 and TRBJ2-3; 7 nucleotides align to TRBD1. J lost 6 bases, V lost 2 bases, and 2 bases had no gene match. This CDR3 is 13 amino acids long. CDR1 and CDR2 from the germline V gene are ENHRY and SYGVKD. Written as DNA, the CDR3 is TGTGCCATCAGTGAGGACAGGGTCGATACGCAGTATTTT. Translated: CAISEDRVDTQYF.

The table lists this clonotype with many counts. The chain recombines TRBV19 with TRBJ2-5; D is unresolved. The CDR3 sequence is 13 residues long. Germline assignment: CDR1 LNHDA and CDR2 SQIVND (reference sequence). Trimming removed 4 bases from V and 1 base from J, with 7 bases in between. The CDR3 nucleotides read TGTGCCAGTAGTACCGGCTCCCAAGAGACCCAGTACTTC. Amino acids: CASSTGSQETQYF.

This clonotype has at least ten counts. The J gene is TRBJ1-1, the V gene TRBV20-1, with 8 bases fitting TRBD1. The trim removed 0 bases at V and 10 bases at J, leaving 4 bases unmatched. There are 12 residues in the CDR3. Germline lookup yields CDR1 DFQATT and CDR2 SNEGSKA (reference sequence). The CDR3 reads CSARDRGRGAFF. CDR3 DNA: TGCAGTGCTAGAGACAGGGGGCGGGGAGCTTTCTTT.

This clonotype has only a few counts. This sequence joins TRBV7-6 and TRBJ2-5, with a tentative D call TRBD1 (5 bases). The CDR3 covers 13 residues. The germline V and J ends were trimmed by 3 bases and 5 bases, with 10 bases remaining between them. Per the germline V gene, CDR1 is SGHVS and CDR2 is FNYEAQ. The CDR3 coding sequence is TGTGCCAGCAGCTTTAGGGGTCAGGAGACCCAGTACTTC. It translates to CASSFRGQETQYF.

There are many counts of this clonotype. The junction does not match germline at one end; this may be a read error. This chain connects TRBV7-2 to TRBJ2-7, with TRBD2 as a possible D gene (6 bases). Germline lookup yields CDR1 SGHTA and CDR2 FQGNSA. This CDR3 is built from 13 residues. CDR3 protein: CASSSNQGGAQNF. The DNA for the CDR3 is TGTGCCAGCAGCTCCAATCAAGGCGGGGCGCAGAACTTC.

This clonotype was counted at least ten times. The chain couples TRBV20-1 to TRBJ1-1; D might be TRBD1 (6 bases). The CDR3 extends over 14 amino acids. Germline V CDR1 and CDR2: DFQATT, SNEGSKA (reference sequence). Trimming shortened V by 6 bases and J by 4 bases, and 18 bases separated the two germline ends. This CDR3 reads CSAPPRDRSTEAFF. The CDR3 bases are TGCAGTGCCCCACCCCGAGACAGGAGCACTGAAGCTTTCTTT.

This clonotype occurred many times. The rearrangement joins TRBV20-1 to TRBJ2-7; no definite D call. The CDR3 has 12 amino acids. Germline lookup yields CDR1 DFQATT and CDR2 SNEGSKA (reference sequence). V was cut by 1 base and J by 3 bases, with 7 bases left in between. CDR3 nucleotide sequence: TGCAGTGCTAGAGTACCAAACTACGAGCAGTACTTC. It yields the protein CSARVPNYEQYF.

This clonotype was counted ten times or more. V usage is TRBV4-3 and J usage is TRBJ2-7; D not resolved. Trimming left V 0 bases short and J 4 bases short, with 13 bases between. The CDR3 consists of 15 residues. Germline-derived CDR1 and CDR2 are LGHNA and YSLEER. The CDR3 coding sequence is TGCGCCAGCAGCCAAGACTTCCGGACGGAGTACGAGCAGTACTTC. Amino acids: CASSQDFRTEYEQYF.

This clonotype was seen ten or more times. The chain joins TRBV27 to TRBJ1-2; D possibly corresponds to TRBD1 (5 bases). This CDR3 has 15 residues. V was shortened by 6 bases and J by 4 bases, with 18 bases between the two germline ends. CDR1 and CDR2 from the germline V gene are MNHEY and SMNVEV (reference sequence). The CDR3 coding sequence is TGTGCCAGCAGCCCCGGGACGGCACGGGCCTATGGCTACACCTTC. Protein sequence: CASSPGTARAYGYTF.

This clonotype was observed many times. V gene TRBV5-8 combines with J gene TRBJ2-5; no firm D call. Germline V gene lookup returns CDR1 SGHTS and CDR2 YDEGEE. The CDR3 runs to 13 residues. V dropped 4 bases and J dropped 3 bases, with 10 bases sitting between them. In DNA form, the CDR3 reads TGTGCCAGCAGCGACTGGATGAAAGAGACCCAGTACTTC. Its protein product is CASSDWMKETQYF. Together with reference TRBV5-8 and TRBJ2-5, the CDR3 gives the full variable domain: EAGVTQSPTHLIKTRGQQATLRCSPISGHTSVYWYQQALGLGLQFLLWYDEGEERNRGNFPPRFSGRQFPNYSSELNVNALELEDSALYLCASSDWMKETQYFGPGTRLLVL.

This clonotype came up many times. The V and J genes are TRBV15 and TRBJ2-3; D uncertain. Trimming took 5 bases from V and 2 from J, leaving 14 bases between them. Germline V gene data show CDR1 as LNHNV and CDR2 as YYDKDF (reference sequence). This CDR3 has 15 residues. DNA for the CDR3: TGTGCCACCAGCTCCCGCGTTGGGTTCACAGATACGCAGTATTTT. It codes for CATSSRVGFTDTQYF.

This clonotype was detected many times. The V call is TRBV27, the J call TRBJ2-5, with TRBD2 identical over 7 bases. CDR1 is MNHEY, CDR2 SMNVEV, per germline (reference sequence). The CDR3 spans 15 residues. Trimming removed 2 bases from V and 1 base from J; junction bases left unmatched: 4. The CDR3 loop is CASSLSPSGQETQYF. The DNA for the CDR3 is TGTGCCAGCAGTTTAAGCCCTAGCGGCCAAGAGACCCAGTACTTC.

This clonotype was seen repeatedly, ten times or more. The chain employs TRBV5-1 and TRBJ1-2; D may be TRBD1 (6 bases). Germline assignment: CDR1 SGHRS and CDR2 YFSETQ. Trimming took off 8 bases at V and 4 bases at J, with 21 bases between the two ends. This CDR3 has 15 amino acids. CDR3 nucleotides: TGCGCCAGAGACTCGGGACACTTAGACGCCTATGGCTACACCTTC. Its protein is CARDSGHLDAYGYTF.

This clonotype has ten or more counts. J is TRBJ1-2 and V is TRBV4-1; D gene unclear. This CDR3 contains 15 residues. The ends were cut back, 1 base at V and 4 bases at J, with 13 bases in the middle. Germline values: CDR1 MGHRA, CDR2 YSYEKL. DNA of the CDR3: TGCGCCAGCAGCCAAGTTAGGACGGGCGGCTATGGCTACACCTTC. Encoded protein: CASSQVRTGGYGYTF.